The 11 T cell receptor beta chains presented below share a single source sample, sequenced in a study of blood T cell repertoires in COVID-19 (TCRdb year 2020). Library preparation was by the immunoSEQ multiplex PCR assay. The immuneACCESS repertoire file appears here via TCRdb, limited to in-frame rearrangements. These files lack a portion of the clones; in checked studies, under half of the deficit traces to unresolved V genes, and the cause of the others is not known. In all, the sample holds about 99,000 clones, and 85% to 90% of those were seen once. The top ten constitute 4.5% to 5.5% of the sample. Sequencing input: peripheral blood. The origin of the receptors is a human donor in a cohort sampled during active COVID-19.

V and J are TRBV21-1 and TRBJ1-2; whether TRBD1, the table's D call, matches the DNA was not checked. TRBV21-1 is a known pseudogene. The CDR3 covers 14 residues. In DNA form, the CDR3 reads TGTGCCAGCAGCAAAGAGGGGCAGGGTACGGGCTACACCTTC. As protein: CASSKEGQGTGYTF.

The gene calls are TRBV5-5 and TRBJ1-2; D gene unclear. V lost 4 bases and J lost 5, with 12 bases in between. This CDR3 contains 13 residues. Germline assignment: CDR1 SGHKS and CDR2 YYEKEE (reference sequence). The CDR3 DNA reads TGTGCCAGCAGCGCCCTACGCGAGTATGGCTACACCTTC. The encoded protein is CASSALREYGYTF. Full variable domain (outside the CDR3, taken from reference TRBV5-5 and TRBJ1-2): DAGVTQSPTHLIKTRGQQVTLRCSPISGHKSVSWYQQVLGQGPQFIFQYYEKEERGRGNFPDRFSARQFPNYSSELNVNALLLGDSALYLCASSALREYGYTFGSGTRLTVV.

The genes are TRBV28 and TRBJ2-5; perhaps TRBD2 as D (5 bases). Germline CDR1 is MDHEN and CDR2 is SYDVKM. CDR3 size: 13 residues. The V end was cut by 2 bases, the J end by 7 bases, with 11 bases between. In DNA, the CDR3 is TGTGCCAGCAGTTTAGGTAGCGACGTGACCCAGTACTTC. Amino acid sequence: CASSLGSDVTQYF.

The chain has TRBV12-3 or TRBV12-4 and TRBJ2-1; 7 positions agree with TRBD2. The V and J ends lost 8 bases and 10 bases, in that order; junction bases with no gene match: 8. This CDR3 is 12 amino acids long. Here the CDR3 DNA reads TGTGCCAGCGCCAACCAACTAGCGGAGCAGTTCTTC. Residues: CASANQLAEQFF.

The chain carries TRBV13 and TRBJ2-5; D perhaps matches TRBD1 (6 bases). Germline CDR1 reads PRHDT; CDR2 reads FYEKMQ (reference sequence). The V end was cut by 5 bases, the J end by 5 bases, with 18 bases between. The CDR3 loop spans 15 amino acids. Written as DNA, the CDR3 is TGTGCCAGCAGCGCTGACGGCAGTAGGGGGGAGACCCAGTACTTC. Translating it yields CASSADGSRGETQYF. Supplemented by reference TRBV13 and TRBJ2-5, the full variable domain reads AAGVIQSPRHLIKEKRETATLKCYPIPRHDTVYWYQQGPGQDPQFLISFYEKMQSDKGSIPDRFSAQQFSDYHSELNMSSLELGDSALYFCASSADGSRGETQYFGPGTRLLVL.

J is TRBJ2-7 and V is TRBV7-3; 7 bases line up with TRBD2. CDR1 and CDR2 (germline): SGHTA, FQGTGA. The CDR3 covers 13 residues. CDR3 nucleotides: TGTGCAAGCGGGATGGGGGGGACCTACGAGCAGTACTTC. Translating it yields CASGMGGTYEQYF.

The chain combines TRBV10-3 with TRBJ1-2; D unclear. Trimming removed 0 bases from V and 6 bases from J, with 11 bases in between. The CDR3 runs 14 residues. Per the germline V gene, CDR1 is ENHRY and CDR2 is SYGVKD. This CDR3 reads CAISESGSGNGYTF. CDR3 in DNA: TGTGCCATCAGTGAGTCGGGGTCGGGGAATGGCTACACCTTC.

The chain joins TRBV5-6 to TRBJ2-1; TRBD2 aligns across 12 bases. The germline V gene has CDR1 SGHDT and CDR2 YYEEEE. Germline trimming cut 1 base from V and 7 bases from J; bases unmatched to any gene: 12. The CDR3 loop spans 18 amino acids. Written as DNA, the CDR3 is TGTGCCAGCAGCTTGCGGCTAGCGGGAGGGCCCTACAGGAATGAGCAGTTCTTC. Amino acid sequence: CASSLRLAGGPYRNEQFF.

The chain carries TRBV11-2 and TRBJ2-5; TRBD1 matches 7 bases. The CDR3 loop spans 17 amino acids. With 5 bases clipped from V and 2 bases from J, the junction kept 14 bases outside the gene matches. Germline values: CDR1 SGHAT, CDR2 FQNNGV. CDR3 protein: CASSLQPGQQVQETQYF. The CDR3 DNA reads as TGTGCCAGCAGCCTGCAGCCGGGACAGCAAGTTCAAGAGACCCAGTACTTC.

V and J are TRBV19 and TRBJ2-2; TRBD1 is a possible D gene (5 bases). Germline loops: CDR1 LNHDA, CDR2 SQIVND (reference sequence). The CDR3 runs to 14 residues. V was shortened by 6 bases and J by 4 bases, with 12 bases between the two germline ends. The CDR3 region is CASRLSQGTGELFF. The CDR3 DNA reads TGTGCCAGTAGGTTAAGCCAGGGCACCGGGGAGCTGTTTTTT.

The gene calls are TRBV20-1 and TRBJ2-1; D may be TRBD2 (6 bases). This CDR3 has 11 amino acids. Trimming took off 5 bases at V and 10 bases at J, with 12 bases between the two ends. Germline values: CDR1 DFQATT, CDR2 SNEGSKA (reference sequence). This CDR3 is CSAFTSTEQFF. The CDR3 DNA sequence: TGCAGTGCTTTCACTAGCACGGAGCAGTTCTTC.